The 17 T cell receptor beta chains below were found in one sample sequenced in a study of T cells in localized non-small cell lung cancer. Clones were sequenced by immunoSEQ multiplex PCR, and TCRdb holds only the in-frame ones, with some missing. The top ten clones hold approximately 1.7% of a sample with around 130,000 clones, 89% of them seen once. Sequences were derived from peripheral blood, sampled before any cancer treatment. All receptors derive from a female donor of 60 years or more with stage I lung adenocarcinoma.

This clone was counted only a few times. V gene TRBV30 combines with J gene TRBJ1-3; D not certain. V was shortened by 2 bases and J by 1 base, with 3 bases between the two germline ends. Germline V CDR1 and CDR2: GTSNPN, SVGIG (reference sequence). The CDR3 sequence is 12 residues long. In DNA form, the CDR3 reads TGTGCCTGGAGTCCGTCTGGAAACACCATATATTTT. Encoded protein: CAWSPSGNTIYF.

The chain is built from TRBV28 and TRBJ2-5, with a tentative D call TRBD1 (7 bases). V lost 3 bases and J lost 5, with 25 bases in between. There are 18 residues in the CDR3. In germline, CDR1 is MDHEN, CDR2 SYDVKM. CDR3 in DNA: TGTGCCAGCAGTTTCGACCCGTCACGAGGGGGCAGCGGGGAGACCCAGTACTTC. Its protein is CASSFDPSRGGSGETQYF. The whole variable domain, filled in from reference TRBV28 and TRBJ2-5, reads DVKVTQSSRYLVKRTGEKVFLECVQDMDHENMFWYRQDPGLGLRLIYFSYDVKMKEKGDIPEGYSVSREKKERFSLILESASTNQTSMYLCASSFDPSRGGSGETQYFGPGTRLLVL.

The chain carries TRBV6-4 and TRBJ2-1; tentatively, D is TRBD1 or TRBD2 (5 bases each). CDR1 and CDR2 from the germline V gene are MRHNA and SNTAGT. This CDR3 spans 15 amino acids. V was cut by 3 bases and J by 4 bases, with 13 bases left in between. The CDR3 region has the DNA TGTGCCAGCAGTGAAGTCCAGGGACCATACAATGAGCAGTTCTTC. The encoded protein is CASSEVQGPYNEQFF.

The V gene is TRBV5-1, the J gene TRBJ2-6; D may be TRBD2 (6 bases). V was cut by 4 bases and J by 3 bases, with 17 bases left in between. CDR3 length: 17 amino acids. Germline loops: CDR1 SGHRS, CDR2 YFSETQ. The CDR3 bases are TGCGCCAGCAGCCCGGAGGGCGGCTCGGTTGGGGCCAACGTCCTGACTTTC. Its protein product is CASSPEGGSVGANVLTF.

This chain joins TRBV5-5 and TRBJ1-2; no clear D. The CDR3 is 13 amino acids. Trimming shortened V by 0 bases and J by 1 base, and 4 bases separated the two germline ends. Germline lookup yields CDR1 SGHKS and CDR2 YYEKEE (reference sequence). CDR3 DNA sequence: TGTGCCAGCAGCTTGGATATTAACTATGGCTACACCTTC. This encodes CASSLDINYGYTF.

CDR3 sequence reads: CASSPTGRGLGEKLFF. The CDR3 DNA reads as TGTGCCAGCTCACCAACTGGAAGGGGGCTAGGAGAAAAACTGTTTTTT. The chain uses TRBV18 and TRBJ1-4; 7 nucleotides align to TRBD1. The ends lost 2 bases at V and 8 bases at J; junction bases unmatched: 11. The CDR3 is 16 amino acids. Germline V gene data show CDR1 as KGHSH and CDR2 as LQKENI.

The chain couples TRBV6-1 to TRBJ2-1; possible D gene TRBD2, 5 bases. The length of the CDR3 is 18 residues. The V end lost 4 bases, the J end lost 6 bases, and 25 bases lay between the germline ends. CDR1 and CDR2 (germline): MNHNS, SASEGT. Here the CDR3 DNA reads TGTGCCAGCAGTGGGGCGAAATCGGACTGGGGAAGGGTCAATGAGCAGTTCTTC. Translating gives CASSGAKSDWGRVNEQFF.

This chain connects TRBV2 to TRBJ2-7, with 14 positions matching TRBD2. Germline CDR1 is SNHLY and CDR2 is FYNNEI. V was clipped by 10 bases and J by 7 bases; unmatched bases: 9. This CDR3 has 14 amino acids. The CDR3 nucleotides are TGTGCCACCGACCCGGGACTAGCGGGAGTAGAGCAGTACTTC. Its translation is CATDPGLAGVEQYF.

V usage is TRBV6-4 and J usage is TRBJ2-1; tentatively, D is TRBD2 (10 bases). V shed 0 bases and J shed 5 bases, with 32 bases lying between them. In germline, CDR1 is MRHNA, CDR2 SNTAGT. CDR3 length equals 22 residues. CDR3 nucleotides: TGTGCCAGCAGTGACTCGGTCGTAGGGAGACAGGGGGAGAGCGGGAGGGACAATGAGCAGTTCTTC. Its translation: CASSDSVVGRQGESGRDNEQFF.

This chain connects TRBV6-1 to TRBJ2-1, with D possibly being TRBD1 (5 bases). The CDR3 is 14 residues long. The V end was cut by 0 bases, the J end by 4 bases, with 7 bases between. CDR1 and CDR2 (germline): MNHNS, SASEGT. For the CDR3, the DNA is TGTGCCAGCAGTGAAGCGCGACAGTACAATGAGCAGTTCTTC. Translation gives CASSEARQYNEQFF.

The chain is built from TRBV30 and TRBJ1-1; 7 nucleotides align to TRBD1. CDR1 GTSNPN and CDR2 SVGIG come from the germline V gene (reference sequence). This CDR3 contains 13 residues. V lost 1 base, J lost 3 bases, and 2 bases stayed unmatched. The CDR3 reads CAWSGRGYTEAFF. The CDR3 nucleotides read TGTGCCTGGAGTGGCAGGGGGTACACTGAAGCTTTCTTT. The full variable domain, with the rest looked up from reference TRBV30 and TRBJ1-1, is SQTIHQWPATLVQPVGSPLSLECTVEGTSNPNLYWYRQAAGRGLQLLFYSVGIGQISSEVPQNLSASRPQDRQFILSSKKLLLSDSGFYLCAWSGRGYTEAFFGQGTRLTVV.

J is TRBJ1-2 and V is TRBV9; tentatively, D is TRBD1 (5 bases). CDR1 and CDR2 (germline): SGDLS, YYNGEE. This CDR3 has 15 residues. V gave up 0 bases and J gave up 7 bases, with 16 bases separating them. CDR3 region: CASSVGSAGQAGYTF. The CDR3 bases are TGTGCCAGCAGCGTAGGAAGTGCAGGGCAGGCTGGCTACACCTTC.

The chain employs TRBV5-1 and TRBJ2-7; TRBD1 matches at 11 bases. In germline, CDR1 is SGHRS, CDR2 YFSETQ. This CDR3 is 16 amino acids long. The V and J ends lost 3 bases and 0 bases, in that order; junction bases with no gene match: 5. The CDR3 is CASSSGTGGVSYEQYF. The CDR3 region has the DNA TGCGCCAGCAGCTCCGGGACAGGGGGTGTCTCCTACGAGCAGTACTTC.

The chain couples TRBV30 to TRBJ1-2; 8 bases are shared with TRBD1. This CDR3 spans 13 amino acids. In germline, CDR1 is GTSNPN, CDR2 SVGIG (reference sequence). The V and J ends lost 3 bases and 7 bases, in that order; junction bases with no gene match: 7. CDR3: CAWSSTGVGGYTF. As DNA, the CDR3 is TGTGCCTGGAGCTCGACAGGGGTAGGTGGCTACACCTTC. Drawing the rest from reference TRBV30 and TRBJ1-2, the complete variable domain is SQTIHQWPATLVQPVGSPLSLECTVEGTSNPNLYWYRQAAGRGLQLLFYSVGIGQISSEVPQNLSASRPQDRQFILSSKKLLLSDSGFYLCAWSSTGVGGYTFGSGTRLTVV.

The chain couples TRBV30 to TRBJ2-7; the D is unclear. With 0 bases removed from V and 2 bases from J, the gap between germline ends came to 14 bases. CDR1 is GTSNPN, CDR2 SVGIG, per germline (reference sequence). The CDR3 extends over 15 amino acids. The CDR3, as DNA: TGTGCCTGGAGTGTACGGCGTCCCACCACCTACGAGCAGTACTTC. Residues: CAWSVRRPTTYEQYF.

The rearrangement uses TRBV7-3 and TRBJ1-5; possible D gene TRBD1, 5 bases. Trimming removed 2 bases at V and 6 bases at J, with 11 bases between. The CDR3 contains 14 residues. Germline CDR1 reads SGHTA; CDR2 reads FQGTGA. The CDR3, as DNA: TGTGCCAGCAGCTTAGAAGGGGTGCGTCAGCCCCAGCATTTT. Translating it yields CASSLEGVRQPQHF.

In nucleotides, the CDR3 is TGTGCCAGCAGACGATACACAGATACGCAGTATTTT. The encoded protein is CASRRYTDTQYF. V usage is TRBV27 and J usage is TRBJ2-3; D is undetermined. The V end lost 6 bases, the J end lost 2 bases, and 6 bases lay between the germline ends. The CDR3 runs 12 residues. The germline CDR1 and CDR2 sequences are MNHEY and SMNVEV (reference sequence).